Sequencing of this T cell receptor (beta chain) was carried out in a study of blood T cell repertoires in COVID-19. Study summary: Collection of acute and convalescent COVID-19 samples took place in the United States, Italy and Spain. The cDNA or gDNA used as material had been derived from T cells, B-cell-depleted T cells, or PBMCs.

Original processing notes: Nucleated cell counts were estimated from reference gene primer amplification. The table came from immunoSEQ multiplex PCR; TCRdb's copy has only in-frame clones and leaves some out. That table furnishes V, J and clone size, whereas the DNA furnished D and trimming. The repertoire includes under 15,000 clones, approximately 80% of them detected once, and approximately 25% sits in the top ten. Sequencing input: peripheral blood. This sequence originates from a man aged 35 to 55 with active or convalescent COVID-19.

The CDR3 is CASSQTPEGGKETQYF. DNA for the CDR3: TGTGCCAGCAGCCAAACCCCCGAGGGGGGGAAAGAGACCCAGTACTTC. The chain carries TRBV4-2 and TRBJ2-5; D is perhaps TRBD2 (7 bases). The length of the CDR3 is 16 residues. Germline values: CDR1 LGHNA, CDR2 YNFKEQ. Deletions cut 2 bases from V and 3 bases from J, with 16 bases between.